This T cell receptor beta chain comes out of a study of control samples from healthy donors and cancer patients. Using immunoSEQ multiplex PCR, the repertoire was profiled, and TCRdb retains in-frame clones only, with some absent. The sample has roughly 130,000 clones; approximately 90% are singletons. The CDR3 has 16 amino acids. The ends were cut back, 5 bases at V and 0 bases at J, with 14 bases in the middle. Germline V gene sequence: CDR1 SEHNR, CDR2 FQNEAQ (reference sequence). The table lists this clone with a count of one. This sequence originates from a young man in good health. The sample consisted of blood. This chain joins TRBV7-9 and TRBJ1-3, with D perhaps TRBD1 (6 bases). The chain's CDR3 is CASSMGDTGSGNTIYF. CDR3 DNA: TGTGCCAGCAGCATGGGGGACACCGGCTCTGGAAACACCATATATTTT.